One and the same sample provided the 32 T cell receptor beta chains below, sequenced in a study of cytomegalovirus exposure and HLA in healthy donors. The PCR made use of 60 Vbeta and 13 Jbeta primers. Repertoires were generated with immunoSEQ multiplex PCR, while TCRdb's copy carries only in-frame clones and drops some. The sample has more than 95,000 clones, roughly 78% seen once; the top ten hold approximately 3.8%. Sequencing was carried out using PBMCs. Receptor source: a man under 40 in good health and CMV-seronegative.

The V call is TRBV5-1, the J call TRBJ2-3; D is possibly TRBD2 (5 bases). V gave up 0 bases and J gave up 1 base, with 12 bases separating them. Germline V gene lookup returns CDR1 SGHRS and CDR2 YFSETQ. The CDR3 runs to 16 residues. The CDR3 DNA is TGCGCCAGCAGCTTGGTGTCTAGCTTACGCACAGATACGCAGTATTTT. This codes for CASSLVSSLRTDTQYF.

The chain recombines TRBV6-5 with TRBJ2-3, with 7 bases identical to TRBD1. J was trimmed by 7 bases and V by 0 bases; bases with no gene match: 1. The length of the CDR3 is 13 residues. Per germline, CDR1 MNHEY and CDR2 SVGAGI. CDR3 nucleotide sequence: TGTGCCAGCAGTTACTCGACAGGGTATACGCAGTATTTT. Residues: CASSYSTGYTQYF.

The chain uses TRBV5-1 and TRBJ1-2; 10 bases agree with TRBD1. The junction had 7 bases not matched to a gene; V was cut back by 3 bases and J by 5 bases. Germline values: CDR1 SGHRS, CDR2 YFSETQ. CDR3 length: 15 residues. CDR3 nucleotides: TGCGCCAGCAGCTCTATCGGGACAGGGGAATATGGCTACACCTTC. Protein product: CASSSIGTGEYGYTF.

The CDR3: CASSQDALVAEETQYF. The CDR3 coding sequence is TGCGCCAGCAGCCAAGATGCATTAGTAGCGGAAGAGACCCAGTACTTC. This chain joins TRBV4-3 and TRBJ2-5; TRBD2 might be the D (6 bases). This CDR3 region has 16 residues. Trimming took off 0 bases at V and 3 bases at J, with 14 bases between the two ends. Looked up from germline, CDR1 is LGHNA and CDR2 is YSLEER.

DNA of the CDR3: TGTGCCAGCAGCGTAGCGGGGGGGCCAGATACGCAGTATTTT. This gives the protein CASSVAGGPDTQYF. This chain joins TRBV9 and TRBJ2-3, with 8 positions matching TRBD2. CDR1 and CDR2 from the germline V gene are SGDLS and YYNGEE. V trimming: 0 bases; J trimming: 4 bases; junction bases outside the gene matches: 1. This CDR3 has 14 residues.

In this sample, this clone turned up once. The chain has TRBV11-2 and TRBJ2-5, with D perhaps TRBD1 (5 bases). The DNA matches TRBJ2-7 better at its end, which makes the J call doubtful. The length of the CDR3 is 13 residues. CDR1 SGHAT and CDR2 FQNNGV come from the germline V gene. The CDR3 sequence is CASSFGRGYEQYF. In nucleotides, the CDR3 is TGTGCCAGCAGCTTTGGTAGGGGATACGAGCAGTACTTC.

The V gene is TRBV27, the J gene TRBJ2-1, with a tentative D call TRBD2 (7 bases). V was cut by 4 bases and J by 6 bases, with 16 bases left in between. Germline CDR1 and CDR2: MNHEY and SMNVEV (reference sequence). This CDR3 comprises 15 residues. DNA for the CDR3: TGTGCCAGCAGTTGGGTGGGGGGGGCCCCCAATGAGCAGTTCTTC. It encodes CASSWVGGAPNEQFF.

Here the CDR3 DNA reads TGCGCCAGCAGCCCCGGGGTGAGCTCCTACAATGAGCAGTTCTTC. Translating gives CASSPGVSSYNEQFF. This chain joins TRBV5-1 and TRBJ2-1, with D tentatively TRBD2 (5 bases). The CDR3 contains 15 residues. The germline V and J ends were trimmed by 4 bases and 0 bases, with 11 bases remaining between them. Per germline, CDR1 SGHRS and CDR2 YFSETQ. Combining the CDR3 with reference TRBV5-1 and TRBJ2-1 gives the whole variable domain KAGVTQTPRYLIKTRGQQVTLSCSPISGHRSVSWYQQTPGQGLQFLFEYFSETQRNKGNFPGRFSGRQFSNSRSEMNVSTLELGDSALYLCASSPGVSSYNEQFFGPGTRLTVL.

The CDR3 loop reads CASSQESSGGQETQYF. The CDR3 DNA is TGTGCCAGCAGCCAAGAATCCAGCGGGGGCCAAGAGACCCAGTACTTC. This chain joins TRBV4-2 and TRBJ2-5, with 8 bases identical to TRBD2. Trimming removed 0 bases from V and 1 base from J; junction bases left unmatched: 4. The CDR3 is 16 residues long. CDR1 is LGHNA, CDR2 YNFKEQ, per germline.

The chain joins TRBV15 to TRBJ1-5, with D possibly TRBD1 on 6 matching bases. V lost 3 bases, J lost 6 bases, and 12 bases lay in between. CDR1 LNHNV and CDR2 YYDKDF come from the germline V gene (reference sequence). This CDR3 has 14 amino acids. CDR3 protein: CATSSHRVGQPQHF. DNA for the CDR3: TGTGCCACCAGCAGCCACAGGGTGGGTCAGCCCCAGCATTTT.

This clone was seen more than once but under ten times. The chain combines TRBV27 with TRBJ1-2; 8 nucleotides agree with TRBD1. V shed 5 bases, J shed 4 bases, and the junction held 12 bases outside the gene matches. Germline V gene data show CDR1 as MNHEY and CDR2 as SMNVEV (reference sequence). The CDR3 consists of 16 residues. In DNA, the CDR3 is TGTGCCAGCAGTCCGTCTACAGGGGGAGTAGTCTATGGCTACACCTTC. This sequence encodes CASSPSTGGVVYGYTF.

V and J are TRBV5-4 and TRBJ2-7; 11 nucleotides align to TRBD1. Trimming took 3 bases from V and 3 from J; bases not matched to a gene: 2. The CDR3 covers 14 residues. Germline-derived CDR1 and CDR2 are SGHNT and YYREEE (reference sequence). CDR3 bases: TGTGCCAGCAGCTCCGGGACAGGGGGCTACGAGCAGTACTTC. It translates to CASSSGTGGYEQYF.

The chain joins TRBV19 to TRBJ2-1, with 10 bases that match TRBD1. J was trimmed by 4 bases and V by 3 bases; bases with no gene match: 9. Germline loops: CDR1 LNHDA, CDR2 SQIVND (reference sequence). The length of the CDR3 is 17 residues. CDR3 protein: CASSIFSGTGEYNEQFF. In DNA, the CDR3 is TGTGCCAGTAGTATCTTTAGCGGGACAGGGGAATACAATGAGCAGTTCTTC.

The DNA for the CDR3 is TGCGCCAGCAGCCAAGATAAAGCTGTCGGGGAGCTGTTTTTT. It specifies CASSQDKAVGELFF. V is TRBV4-3 and J is TRBJ2-2; D gene ambiguous. V was clipped by 0 bases and J by 7 bases, with 9 bases between them. This CDR3 is 14 amino acids long. The germline CDR1 and CDR2 sequences are LGHNA and YSLEER.

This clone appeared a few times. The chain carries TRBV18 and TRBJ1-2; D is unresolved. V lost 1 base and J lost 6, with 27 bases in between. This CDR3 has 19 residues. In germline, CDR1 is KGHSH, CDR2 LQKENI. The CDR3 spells CASSPRNSLTSTTANGYTF. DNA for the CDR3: TGTGCCAGCTCACCACGGAACAGTTTGACTAGTACGACCGCAAATGGCTACACCTTC. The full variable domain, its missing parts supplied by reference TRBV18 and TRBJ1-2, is NAGVMQNPRHLVRRRGQEARLRCSPMKGHSHVYWYRQLPEEGLKFMVYLQKENIIDESGMPKERFSAEFPKEGPSILRIQQVVRGDSAAYFCASSPRNSLTSTTANGYTFGSGTRLTVV.

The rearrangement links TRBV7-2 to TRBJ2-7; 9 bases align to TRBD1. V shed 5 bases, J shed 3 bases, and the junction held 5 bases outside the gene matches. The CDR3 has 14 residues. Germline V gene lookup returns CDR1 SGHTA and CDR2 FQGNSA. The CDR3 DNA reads TGTGCCAGCAGCACCGGGACAGGGATCTACGAGCAGTACTTC. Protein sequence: CASSTGTGIYEQYF.

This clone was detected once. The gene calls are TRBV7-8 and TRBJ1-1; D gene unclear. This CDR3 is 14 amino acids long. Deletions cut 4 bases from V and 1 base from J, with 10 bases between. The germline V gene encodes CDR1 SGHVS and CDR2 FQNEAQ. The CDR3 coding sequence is TGTGCCAGCAGCTCCGACTCTAGGAACACTGAAGCTTTCTTT. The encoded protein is CASSSDSRNTEAFF.

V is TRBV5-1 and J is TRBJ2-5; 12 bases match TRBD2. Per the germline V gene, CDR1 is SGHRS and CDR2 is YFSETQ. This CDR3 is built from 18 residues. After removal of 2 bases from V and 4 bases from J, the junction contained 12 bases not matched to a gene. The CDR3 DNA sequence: TGCGCCAGCAGCTTTCTCGCGATCACTAGCGGGGGGACAGAGACCCAGTACTTC. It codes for CASSFLAITSGGTETQYF.

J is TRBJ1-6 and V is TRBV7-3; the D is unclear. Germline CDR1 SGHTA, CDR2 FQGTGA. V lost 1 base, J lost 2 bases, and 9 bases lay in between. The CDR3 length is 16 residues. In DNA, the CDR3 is TGTGCCAGCAGCTTAATAGGAGGGCCCTATAATTCACCCCTCCACTTT. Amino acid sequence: CASSLIGGPYNSPLHF.

In nucleotides, the CDR3 is TGTGCCAGCAGCCAGCTGGTGGGTGGAGTCTCCTACGAGCAGTACTTC. It translates to CASSQLVGGVSYEQYF. The chain carries TRBV14 and TRBJ2-7; D gene unclear. V was cut by 3 bases and J by 0 bases, with 15 bases left in between. This CDR3 is 16 amino acids long. Germline V gene data show CDR1 as SGHDN and CDR2 as FVKESK.

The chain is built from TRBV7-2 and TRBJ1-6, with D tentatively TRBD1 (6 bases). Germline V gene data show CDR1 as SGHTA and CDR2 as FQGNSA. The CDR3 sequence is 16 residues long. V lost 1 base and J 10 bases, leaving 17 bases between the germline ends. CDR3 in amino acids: CASSLVTGWEGSPLHF. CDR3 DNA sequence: TGTGCCAGCAGCTTAGTCACAGGGTGGGAAGGGTCACCCCTCCACTTT. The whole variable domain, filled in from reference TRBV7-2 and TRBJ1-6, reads GAGVSQSPSNKVTEKGKDVELRCDPISGHTALYWYRQSLGQGLEFLIYFQGNSAPDKSGLPSDRFSAERTGGSVSTLTIQRTQQEDSAVYLCASSLVTGWEGSPLHFGNGTRLTVT.

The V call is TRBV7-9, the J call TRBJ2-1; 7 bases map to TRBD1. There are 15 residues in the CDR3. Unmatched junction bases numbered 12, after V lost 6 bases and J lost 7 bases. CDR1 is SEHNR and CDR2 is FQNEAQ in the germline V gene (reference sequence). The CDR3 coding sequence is TGTGCCAGCAGGTCGGGAAGGGGGCGTTTTAATGAGCAGTTCTTC. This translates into CASRSGRGRFNEQFF.

As DNA, the CDR3 is TGTGCCAGCAGCCCCGGACAGGGGATGGGCTCCTATAATTCACCCCTCCACTTT. Translating gives CASSPGQGMGSYNSPLHF. This chain links TRBV5-4 with TRBJ1-6; 9 bases are a match to TRBD1. Per germline, CDR1 SGHNT and CDR2 YYREEE (reference sequence). This CDR3 is 18 amino acids long. Losses at the gene ends were 4 bases for V and 0 bases for J; bases not matched to a gene: 8.

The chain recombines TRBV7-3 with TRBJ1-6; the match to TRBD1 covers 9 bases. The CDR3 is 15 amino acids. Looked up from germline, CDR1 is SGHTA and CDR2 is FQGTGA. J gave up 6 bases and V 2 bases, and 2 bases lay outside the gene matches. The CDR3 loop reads CASSLLGQGNSPLHF. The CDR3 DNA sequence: TGTGCCAGCAGCTTATTGGGACAGGGTAATTCACCCCTCCACTTT.

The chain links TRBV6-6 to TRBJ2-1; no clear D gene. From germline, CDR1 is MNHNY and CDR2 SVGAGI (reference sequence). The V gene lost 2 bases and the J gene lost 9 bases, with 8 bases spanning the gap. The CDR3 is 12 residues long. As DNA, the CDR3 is TGTGCCAGCAGTTACGGCACCTTTGAGCAGTTCTTC. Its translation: CASSYGTFEQFF.

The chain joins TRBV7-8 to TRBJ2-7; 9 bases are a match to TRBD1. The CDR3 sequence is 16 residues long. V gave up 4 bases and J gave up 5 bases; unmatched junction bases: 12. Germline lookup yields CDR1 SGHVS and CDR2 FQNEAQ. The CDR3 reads CASSSWTGEALNEQYF. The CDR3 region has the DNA TGTGCCAGCAGCTCCTGGACAGGGGAAGCCCTAAACGAGCAGTACTTC.

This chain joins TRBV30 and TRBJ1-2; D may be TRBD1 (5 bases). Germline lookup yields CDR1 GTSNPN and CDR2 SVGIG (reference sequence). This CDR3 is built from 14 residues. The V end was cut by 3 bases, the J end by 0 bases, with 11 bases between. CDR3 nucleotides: TGTGCCTGGAGGGGCCCAGGGTCTAACTATGGCTACACCTTC. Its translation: CAWRGPGSNYGYTF. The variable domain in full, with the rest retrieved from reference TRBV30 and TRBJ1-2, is SQTIHQWPATLVQPVGSPLSLECTVEGTSNPNLYWYRQAAGRGLQLLFYSVGIGQISSEVPQNLSASRPQDRQFILSSKKLLLSDSGFYLCAWRGPGSNYGYTFGSGTRLTVV.

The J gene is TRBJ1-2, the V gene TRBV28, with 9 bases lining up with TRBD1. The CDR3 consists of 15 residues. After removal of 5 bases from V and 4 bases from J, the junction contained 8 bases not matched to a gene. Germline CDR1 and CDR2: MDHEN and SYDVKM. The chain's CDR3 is CASSLRTGAAYGYTF. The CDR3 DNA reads TGTGCCAGCAGTCTCCGGACAGGGGCGGCCTATGGCTACACCTTC.

CDR3 amino acids: CASSTAGTGNQPQHF. CDR3 bases: TGTGCCAGCAGTACAGCCGGGACAGGGAATCAGCCCCAGCATTTT. The rearrangement links TRBV27 to TRBJ1-5, with 9 nucleotides matching TRBD1. The CDR3 consists of 15 residues. The V gene's germline CDR1 is MNHEY and CDR2 SMNVEV (reference sequence). V lost 5 bases, J lost 4 bases, and 6 bases stayed unmatched.

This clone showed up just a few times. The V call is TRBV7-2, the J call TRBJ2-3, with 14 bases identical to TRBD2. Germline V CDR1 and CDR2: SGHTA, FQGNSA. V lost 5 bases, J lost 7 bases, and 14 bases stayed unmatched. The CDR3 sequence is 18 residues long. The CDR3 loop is CASSLLDPWTSGGYTQYF. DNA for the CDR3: TGTGCCAGCAGCCTACTAGACCCATGGACTAGCGGGGGGTATACGCAGTATTTT.

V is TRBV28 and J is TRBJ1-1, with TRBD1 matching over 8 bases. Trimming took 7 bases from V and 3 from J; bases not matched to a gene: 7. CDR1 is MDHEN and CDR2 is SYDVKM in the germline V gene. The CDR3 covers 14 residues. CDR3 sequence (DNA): TGTGCCAGCAAAGCAGGGGGCTCGGACACTGAAGCTTTCTTT. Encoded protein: CASKAGGSDTEAFF.

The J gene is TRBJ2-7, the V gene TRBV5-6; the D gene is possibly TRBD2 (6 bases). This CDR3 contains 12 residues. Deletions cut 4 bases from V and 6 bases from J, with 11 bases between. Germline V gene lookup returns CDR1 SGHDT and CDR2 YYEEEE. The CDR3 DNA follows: TGTGCCAGCAGCCCCACCGGGGGCGAGCAGTACTTC. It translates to CASSPTGGEQYF.